This passage covers 8 T cell receptor beta chains from one sample sequenced in a study of T cell repertoires in cytomegalovirus infection. TCRdb itself ran the reads through MiXCR, one entry per CDR3 protein. The table has approximately 700,000 distinct CDR3 sequences, under 40% seen once; the top ten hold 2.8%. The material sequenced was PBMCs. The receptors here all came from a human donor in good health (CMV status not recorded). Some clones in this sample may be carry-over from other donors' samples.

The chain joins TRBV2 to TRBJ2-2; D remains ambiguous. CDR3 length equals 14 residues. The germline gives CDR1 SNHLY, CDR2 FYNNEI. The V end lost 1 base, the J end lost 4 bases, and 7 bases lay between the germline ends. CDR3 in amino acids: CASSEVKATGELFF. The CDR3 DNA follows: TGTGCCAGCAGTGAAGTAAAAGCCACCGGGGAGCTGTTTTTT. Using reference TRBV2 and TRBJ2-2 for the parts outside the CDR3, the full variable domain is EPEVTQTPSHQVTQMGQEVILRCVPISNHLYFYWYRQILGQKVEFLVSFYNNEISEKSEIFDDQFSVERPDGSNFTLKIRSTKLEDSAMYFCASSEVKATGELFFGEGSRLTVL.

This clonotype showed up many times. The V and J genes are TRBV18 and TRBJ1-5; 10 bases fit TRBD1. Trimming at V came to 8 bases and at J to 2 bases, leaving 6 bases not matched to a gene. The CDR3 contains 15 residues. Germline V gene lookup returns CDR1 KGHSH and CDR2 LQKENI. CDR3 in DNA: TGTGCCAGCAGTCCCGGGACAGGGGGCAATCAGCCCCAGCATTTT. This codes for CASSPGTGGNQPQHF.

This clonotype was counted many times. The chain combines TRBV7-2 with TRBJ2-3; possible D gene TRBD1, 6 bases. V was pared by 3 bases and J by 6 bases, with 10 bases between. From germline, CDR1 is SGHTA and CDR2 FQGNSA. CDR3 length: 13 residues. Here the CDR3 reads CASSFGTFDTQYF. As DNA, the CDR3 is TGTGCCAGCAGCTTCGGGACATTCGATACGCAGTATTTT.

The CDR3 coding sequence is TGTGCCAGCAGGCCGGTGGGACAGGGACTAATTAGCTATGGCTACACCTTC. It translates to CASRPVGQGLISYGYTF. The chain combines TRBV28 with TRBJ1-2; 9 bases align to TRBD1. This CDR3 is 17 amino acids long. After removal of 6 bases from V and 4 bases from J, the junction contained 15 bases not matched to a gene. CDR1 is MDHEN, CDR2 SYDVKM, per germline.

This clonotype showed up many times. The chain has TRBV7-9 and TRBJ2-2; D not certain. CDR3 length: 14 residues. V lost 0 bases, J lost 4 bases, and 6 bases lay in between. Germline CDR1 is SEHNR and CDR2 is FQNEAQ (reference sequence). The CDR3 DNA reads as TGTGCCAGCAGCTTAGCCCCAAGCACCGGGGAGCTGTTTTTT. As protein: CASSLAPSTGELFF.

This clonotype was counted a few times. The CDR3 sequence is CASSNDRGMLYGYTF. The CDR3 DNA reads TGTGCCAGCAGTAATGACCGGGGGATGCTCTATGGCTACACCTTC. The V gene is TRBV28, the J gene TRBJ1-2; D is perhaps TRBD1 (5 bases). The CDR3 length is 15 residues. Germline-derived CDR1 and CDR2 are MDHEN and SYDVKM. Trimming removed 5 bases from V and 4 bases from J, with 17 bases in between.

In this sample, this clonotype turned up a few times. The chain combines TRBV28 with TRBJ2-5, with 7 bases aligning to TRBD1. The CDR3 totals 14 residues. The V and J ends lost 5 bases and 4 bases, in that order; junction bases with no gene match: 7. CDR1 is MDHEN and CDR2 is SYDVKM in the germline V gene. The CDR3 DNA reads as TGTGCCAGCAGTCCAAGGGGGCTTAGAGAGACCCAGTACTTC. Translating gives CASSPRGLRETQYF. Using reference TRBV28 and TRBJ2-5 for the parts outside the CDR3, the full variable domain is DVKVTQSSRYLVKRTGEKVFLECVQDMDHENMFWYRQDPGLGLRLIYFSYDVKMKEKGDIPEGYSVSREKKERFSLILESASTNQTSMYLCASSPRGLRETQYFGPGTRLLVL.

The chain is built from TRBV20-1 and TRBJ1-1; D gene ambiguous. V dropped 0 bases and J dropped 8 bases, with 13 bases sitting between them. Germline V lookup: CDR1 DFQATT, CDR2 SNEGSKA (reference sequence). CDR3 length: 13 residues. The CDR3 here is CSARDVRIAEAFF. The CDR3 coding sequence is TGCAGTGCTAGAGATGTTAGAATAGCAGAAGCTTTCTTT.